This T cell receptor beta chain is from a study of somatic mutations in cytotoxic T cells in rheumatoid arthritis. Whole-study results and caveats: CD8+ clonality increased with age in rheumatoid arthritis patients but not in healthy controls. A finding that went unadjusted for multiple comparisons was the slight underrepresentation of TRBV07 in rheumatoid arthritis patients. Relative to age-matched healthy controls, rheumatoid arthritis patients did not differ significantly in CD8+ T-cell clonality.

Germline V gene sequence: CDR1 ENHRY, CDR2 SYGVKD. The CDR3 runs to 15 residues. V was pared by 7 bases and J by 0 bases, with 13 bases between. Profiled with immunoSEQ multiplex PCR; TCRdb holds only in-frame clones, not every one. This table has approximately 18,000 clones, roughly nine tenths appearing once. As regards this clone: Its antigen is not known.

J is TRBJ1-3 and V is TRBV10-3; no clear D. This TCR was recovered from a man aged 35 to 55 in good health. Material: CD8+ T cells sorted from blood. The DNA of the CDR3 is TGTGCCATCAACCCTGAAGTGGGCTCTGGAAACACCATATATTTT. Translating it yields CAINPEVGSGNTIYF.